The 25 T cell receptor beta chains listed next were all sequenced from one sample in a study of T cell responses to AZD1222 COVID-19 vaccine. Sequencing used immunoSEQ multiplex PCR; TCRdb keeps in-frame clones, though not all of them. The sample holds approximately 80,000 clones, about 87% seen once. The input for sequencing was peripheral blood, taken on day 0 of AZD1222 vaccination. The source of these receptors is an adult in good health.

CDR3 in DNA: TGTGCCAGCAGTATCAGCACAGATACGCAGTATTTT. As protein: CASSISTDTQYF. The rearrangement uses TRBV12-3 or TRBV12-4 and TRBJ2-3, with D unresolved. This CDR3 region has 12 residues. The V end was cut by 5 bases, the J end by 0 bases, with 3 bases between.

The chain employs TRBV19 and TRBJ2-5, with 10 bases identical to TRBD1. The V segment lost 6 bases and the J segment 5 bases; nucleotides outside the gene matches: 12. The germline V gene has CDR1 LNHDA and CDR2 SQIVND (reference sequence). CDR3 length: 16 residues. This CDR3 is CASSRGRGTGEETQYF. The DNA of the CDR3 is TGTGCCAGTAGCCGAGGAAGGGGGACAGGGGAGGAGACCCAGTACTTC.

The chain couples TRBV27 to TRBJ1-1; D is unresolved. This CDR3 is built from 16 residues. V was trimmed by 6 bases and J by 1 base, leaving 18 bases between them. In germline, CDR1 is MNHEY, CDR2 SMNVEV (reference sequence). In DNA form, the CDR3 reads TGTGCCAGCAGCCCGACATTCGGTGACAAGAACACTGAAGCTTTCTTT. Amino acid sequence: CASSPTFGDKNTEAFF.

The CDR3 region is CASSIGGRAYEQYF. DNA for the CDR3: TGTGCCAGTAGTATTGGCGGGAGGGCATACGAGCAGTACTTC. J is TRBJ2-7 and V is TRBV19; the match to TRBD2 covers 9 bases. Germline V gene sequence: CDR1 LNHDA, CDR2 SQIVND (reference sequence). The CDR3 is made up of 14 amino acids. J lost 4 bases, V lost 3 bases, and 4 bases had no gene match. The variable domain in full, with the rest retrieved from reference TRBV19 and TRBJ2-7, is DGGITQSPKYLFRKEGQNVTLSCEQNLNHDAMYWYRQDPGQGLRLIYYSQIVNDFQKGDIAEGYSVSREKKESFPLTVTSAQKNPTAFYLCASSIGGRAYEQYFGPGTRLTVT.

The chain is built from TRBV29-1 and TRBJ2-1; D tentatively fits TRBD1 or TRBD2 (5 bases each). V lost 4 bases and J lost 6, with 22 bases in between. The V gene's germline CDR1 is SQVTM and CDR2 ANQGSEA. CDR3 length: 16 residues. CDR3 in DNA: TGCAGCGTTGGAATTCTATATGGGGGATCGGCCAATGAGCAGTTCTTC. Amino acids: CSVGILYGGSANEQFF.

The rearrangement links TRBV30 to TRBJ2-7; the D gene could be TRBD1 or TRBD2 (5 bases each). The germline gives CDR1 GTSNPN, CDR2 SVGIG (reference sequence). The V and J ends lost 2 bases and 7 bases respectively, with 12 bases between them. The CDR3 length is 12 residues. The CDR3 bases are TGTGCCTGGAGTATCGGGGCACAGGAGCAGTACTTC. As protein: CAWSIGAQEQYF. Using reference TRBV30 and TRBJ2-7 for the parts outside the CDR3, the full variable domain is SQTIHQWPATLVQPVGSPLSLECTVEGTSNPNLYWYRQAAGRGLQLLFYSVGIGQISSEVPQNLSASRPQDRQFILSSKKLLLSDSGFYLCAWSIGAQEQYFGPGTRLTVT.

The CDR3, as DNA: TGTGCCACCAGCAGAGATTTACAGGGAATCTATGGCTACACCTTC. Amino acid sequence: CATSRDLQGIYGYTF. The chain carries TRBV15 and TRBJ1-2; possible D gene TRBD1, 6 bases. V was clipped by 0 bases and J by 4 bases, with 12 bases between them. This CDR3 comprises 15 residues. Germline V lookup: CDR1 LNHNV, CDR2 YYDKDF (reference sequence).

The chain couples TRBV11-3 to TRBJ1-4, with TRBD1 matching 9 bases. The germline CDR1 and CDR2 sequences are SGHNT and YENEEA. V shed 4 bases and J 4 bases; nucleotides not matched to a gene: 7. The CDR3 is 16 amino acids. The CDR3 DNA follows: TGTGCCAGCAGCTCGCCCGGGACAGGGATTAATGAAAAACTGTTTTTT. Protein: CASSSPGTGINEKLFF.

The chain is built from TRBV16 and TRBJ2-4; D perhaps matches TRBD1 (6 bases). The CDR3 is 14 amino acids. Trimming stripped 4 bases from V and 4 bases from J, with 11 bases between. Germline CDR1 is KGHSY and CDR2 is FQNENV. In nucleotides, the CDR3 is TGTGCCAGCAGCCCCCTAGGGGGAAAAAACATTCAGTACTTC. It codes for CASSPLGGKNIQYF.

This clone was seen a few times. This chain connects TRBV3-1 (or the pseudogene TRBV3-2) to TRBJ1-1, with TRBD1 as a possible D gene (5 bases). This CDR3 spans 17 amino acids. Germline assignment: CDR1 LGHDT and CDR2 YNNKEL (reference sequence). Trimming took 6 bases from V and 0 from J, leaving 20 bases between them. As DNA, the CDR3 is TGTGCCAGCAGTCGAAGATCTCAGGGAACAATGAACACTGAAGCTTTCTTT. Its protein product is CASSRRSQGTMNTEAFF.

This chain joins TRBV5-1 and TRBJ2-1; D unclear. The CDR3 sequence is 14 residues long. V was clipped by 0 bases and J by 5 bases, with 9 bases between them. Germline-derived CDR1 and CDR2 are SGHRS and YFSETQ. CDR3 in amino acids: CASSLVVGNNEQFF. The CDR3 DNA follows: TGCGCCAGCAGCTTGGTTGTTGGAAACAATGAGCAGTTCTTC.

The chain is built from TRBV5-1 and TRBJ2-3; no clear D gene. Trimming left V 4 bases short and J 0 bases short, with 9 bases between. Germline V gene sequence: CDR1 SGHRS, CDR2 YFSETQ. This CDR3 contains 14 residues. CDR3 coding DNA: TGCGCCAGCAGCCCCGTATCTAGCACAGATACGCAGTATTTT. Residues: CASSPVSSTDTQYF. Variable domain in full (rest from reference TRBV5-1 and TRBJ2-3): KAGVTQTPRYLIKTRGQQVTLSCSPISGHRSVSWYQQTPGQGLQFLFEYFSETQRNKGNFPGRFSGRQFSNSRSEMNVSTLELGDSALYLCASSPVSSTDTQYFGPGTRLTVL.

This chain links TRBV2 with TRBJ1-2; TRBD1 matches 7 bases. Germline assignment: CDR1 SNHLY and CDR2 FYNNEI. This CDR3 region has 14 residues. With 6 bases clipped from V and 12 bases from J, the junction kept 16 bases outside the gene matches. CDR3: CASSPTPTGSADTF. The CDR3 DNA follows: TGTGCCAGCAGCCCTACACCGACAGGGTCCGCGGACACCTTC.

The rearrangement links TRBV3-1 (or the pseudogene TRBV3-2) to TRBJ1-3; no clear D gene. CDR3 size: 17 residues. V lost 1 base to trimming and J lost 2 bases, with 15 bases between them. Germline V gene sequence: CDR1 LGHDT, CDR2 YNNKEL (reference sequence). CDR3: CASSQGSGRRAGNTIYF. The CDR3 DNA is TGTGCCAGCAGCCAAGGATCAGGCAGGAGGGCTGGAAACACCATATATTTT.

This clone was recorded once. The V gene is TRBV7-2, the J gene TRBJ1-1; 7 positions match TRBD1. Germline assignment: CDR1 SGHTA and CDR2 FQGNSA. Unmatched junction bases numbered 12, after V lost 1 base and J lost 10 bases. CDR3 length: 15 amino acids. The CDR3 loop is CASSLGGRQSGGAFF. CDR3 coding DNA: TGTGCCAGCAGCTTAGGAGGTCGGCAGTCAGGGGGAGCTTTCTTT.

The chain links TRBV10-3 to TRBJ2-3; D may be TRBD2 (6 bases). V was shortened by 4 bases and J by 2 bases, with 16 bases between the two germline ends. CDR1 ENHRY and CDR2 SYGVKD come from the germline V gene. The CDR3 is 16 amino acids. The CDR3 sequence: CAISAGLNRATDTQYF. The CDR3 bases are TGTGCCATCAGTGCGGGACTTAATAGAGCCACAGATACGCAGTATTTT.

The chain carries TRBV19 and TRBJ1-2; the D gene is possibly TRBD1 (5 bases). The CDR3 covers 14 residues. The V gene's germline CDR1 is LNHDA and CDR2 SQIVND (reference sequence). V was pared by 10 bases and J by 1 base, with 16 bases between. The CDR3 DNA follows: TGTGCCACCGCCCCCGGGGGTCGTAACTATGGCTACACCTTC. This encodes CATAPGGRNYGYTF.

CDR3 protein: CASSYGTGFGETQYF. The CDR3 nucleotides read TGTGCCAGCAGTTACGGGACAGGGTTCGGAGAGACCCAGTACTTC. V usage is TRBV6-5 and J usage is TRBJ2-5; 9 bases align to TRBD1. Trimming cost V 2 bases and J 4 bases; bases outside gene matches: 5. Germline V gives CDR1 MNHEY, CDR2 SVGAGI. The CDR3 is made up of 15 amino acids.

This chain joins TRBV6-4 and TRBJ2-2; D could derive from TRBD1 or TRBD2 (5 bases each). Germline CDR1 and CDR2: MRHNA and SNTAGT. Deletions cut 0 bases from V and 11 bases from J, with 10 bases between. The CDR3 is 13 residues long. The CDR3 nucleotides read TGTGCCAGCAGTGACTCGGGGGTCGGTGAGCTGTTTTTT. Translated: CASSDSGVGELFF.

The V gene is TRBV6-4, the J gene TRBJ1-5; D gene ambiguous. CDR1 and CDR2 (germline): MRHNA, SNTAGT. This CDR3 is built from 16 residues. Trimming pared 4 bases from V and 7 bases from J, leaving 20 bases between. CDR3 nucleotide sequence: TGTGCCAGCAGTGTTTACCCCACGTCGGGGAACCAGCCCCAGCATTTT. Translated: CASSVYPTSGNQPQHF.

V usage is TRBV7-9 and J usage is TRBJ1-4, with D maybe TRBD1 (5 bases). Germline CDR1 and CDR2: SEHNR and FQNEAQ (reference sequence). The CDR3 sequence is 16 residues long. The V end was cut by 3 bases, the J end by 1 base, with 12 bases between. CDR3: CASSFPGGGTNEKLFF. The DNA of the CDR3 is TGTGCCAGCAGCTTTCCCGGGGGAGGAACTAATGAAAAACTGTTTTTT.

There are a few counts of this clone. J is TRBJ1-4 and V is TRBV21-1; TRBD1 reflects the table's D call only, with no check against the DNA. TRBV21-1 is reported as a pseudogene. The CDR3 has 18 amino acids. CDR3 in DNA: TGTGCCAGCAGCAAGGGGCCGGGACAGGGTAAGGAGAATGAAAAACTGTTTTTT. The encoded protein is CASSKGPGQGKENEKLFF.

This clone was counted a single time. The chain carries TRBV27 and TRBJ1-2; no firm D call. CDR1 and CDR2 from the germline V gene are MNHEY and SMNVEV (reference sequence). Between the trimmed V and J ends, which lost 5 bases and 5 bases, there was a span of 39 bases. This CDR3 has 22 amino acids. CDR3 sequence: CASSPTYETSGTPFFDDYGYTF. The CDR3 nucleotides read TGTGCCAGCAGTCCCACCTACGAGACCTCCGGTACGCCATTCTTTGACGATTATGGCTACACCTTC.

V usage is TRBV7-2 and J usage is TRBJ1-2, with D possibly matching TRBD1 (6 bases). This CDR3 is built from 15 residues. V was pared by 7 bases and J by 3 bases, with 18 bases between. CDR1 SGHTA and CDR2 FQGNSA come from the germline V gene. CDR3 coding DNA: TGTGCCAGCACGGGGGCCTACAGGGTCTACTATGGCTACACCTTC. Residues: CASTGAYRVYYGYTF.

The sample holds one count of this clone. The rearrangement uses TRBV6-5 and TRBJ1-6, with D possibly being TRBD1 (5 bases). Trimming took off 5 bases at V and 4 bases at J, with 6 bases between the two ends. The CDR3 contains 13 residues. Germline CDR1 is MNHEY and CDR2 is SVGAGI. The CDR3 here is CASSPGYNSPLHF. CDR3 in DNA: TGTGCCAGCAGTCCAGGGTATAATTCACCCCTCCACTTT.